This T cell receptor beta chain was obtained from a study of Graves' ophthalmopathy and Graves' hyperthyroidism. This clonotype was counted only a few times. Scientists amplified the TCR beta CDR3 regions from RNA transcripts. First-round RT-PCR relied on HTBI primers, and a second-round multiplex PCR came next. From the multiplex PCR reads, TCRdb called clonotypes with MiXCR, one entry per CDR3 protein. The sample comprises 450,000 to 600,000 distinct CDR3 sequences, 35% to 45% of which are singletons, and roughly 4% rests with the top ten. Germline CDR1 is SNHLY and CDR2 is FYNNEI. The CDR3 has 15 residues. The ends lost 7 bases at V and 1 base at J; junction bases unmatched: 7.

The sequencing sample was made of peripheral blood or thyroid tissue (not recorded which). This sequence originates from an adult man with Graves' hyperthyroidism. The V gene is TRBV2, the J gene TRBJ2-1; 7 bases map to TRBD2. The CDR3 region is CASIPDSGSYNEQFF. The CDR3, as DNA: TGTGCCAGCATCCCAGATAGCGGGTCCTACAATGAGCAGTTCTTC.